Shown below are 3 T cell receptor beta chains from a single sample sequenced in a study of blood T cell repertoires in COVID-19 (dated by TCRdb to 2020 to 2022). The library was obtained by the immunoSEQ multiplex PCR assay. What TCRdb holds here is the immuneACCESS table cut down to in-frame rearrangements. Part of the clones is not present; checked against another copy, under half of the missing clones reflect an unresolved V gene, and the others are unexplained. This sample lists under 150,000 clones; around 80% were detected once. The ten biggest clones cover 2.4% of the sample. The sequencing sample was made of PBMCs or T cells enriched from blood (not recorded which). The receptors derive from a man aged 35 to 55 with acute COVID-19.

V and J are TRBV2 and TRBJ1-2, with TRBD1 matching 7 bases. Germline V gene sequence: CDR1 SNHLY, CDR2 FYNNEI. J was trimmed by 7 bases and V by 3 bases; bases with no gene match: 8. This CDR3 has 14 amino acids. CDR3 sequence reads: CASSDDRVGGGYTF. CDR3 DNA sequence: TGTGCCAGCAGTGACGACAGGGTAGGCGGTGGCTACACCTTC.

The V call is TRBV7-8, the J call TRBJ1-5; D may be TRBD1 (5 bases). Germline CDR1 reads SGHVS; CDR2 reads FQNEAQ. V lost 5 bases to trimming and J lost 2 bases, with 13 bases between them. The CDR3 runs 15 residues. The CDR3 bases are TGTGCCAGCAGCCCCCTGGGGGGGGGCAATCAGCCCCAGCATTTT. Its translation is CASSPLGGGNQPQHF.

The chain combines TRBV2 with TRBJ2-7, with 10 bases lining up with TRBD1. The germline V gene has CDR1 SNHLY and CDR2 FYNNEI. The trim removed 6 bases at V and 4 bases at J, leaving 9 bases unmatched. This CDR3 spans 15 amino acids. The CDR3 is CASSVRTGGWYEQYF. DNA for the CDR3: TGTGCCAGCAGCGTAAGGACAGGGGGTTGGTACGAGCAGTACTTC.